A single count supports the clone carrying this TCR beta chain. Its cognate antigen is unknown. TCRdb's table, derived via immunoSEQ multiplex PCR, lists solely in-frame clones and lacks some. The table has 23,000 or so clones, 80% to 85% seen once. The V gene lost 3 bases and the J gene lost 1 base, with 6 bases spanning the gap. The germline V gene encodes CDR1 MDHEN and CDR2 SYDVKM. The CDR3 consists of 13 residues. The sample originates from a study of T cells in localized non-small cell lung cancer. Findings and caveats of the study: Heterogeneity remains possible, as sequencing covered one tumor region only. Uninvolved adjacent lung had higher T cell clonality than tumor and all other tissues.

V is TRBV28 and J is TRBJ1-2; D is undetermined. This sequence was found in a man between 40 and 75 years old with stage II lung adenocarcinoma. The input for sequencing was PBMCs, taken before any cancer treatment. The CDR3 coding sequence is TGTGCCAGCAGTTTTGGTAGTAACTATGGCTACACCTTC. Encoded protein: CASSFGSNYGYTF.